Listed below are T cell receptor beta chains from one sample, sequenced in a study of T cell responses to AZD1222 COVID-19 vaccine. Here immunoSEQ multiplex PCR was the method, and the copy in TCRdb shows in-frame clones only, minus some. The table records some 150,000 clones, 70% to 90% of them present only once. Specimen: peripheral blood, collected 28 days after the second AZD1222 dose. The source of these receptors is an adult who received the AZD1222 COVID-19 vaccine. Each CDR3 is given with its conserved first and last residue. A D gene is named only where the DNA matches it firmly. Some rows mark clone size as missing; the rest say once, few, many or name a class of expanded clone.

>TRBV5-4|NA|TRBD2|TRBJ2-3
TGTGCCAGCAGCCCAACGGGACTAGCGGGAGTGGGTGATACGCAGTATTTT
CASSPTGLAGVGDTQYF
>TRBV28|NA|TRBD1|TRBJ1-3
TGTGCCAGCAGTTTTTTCAGGGAGACAGGGGTTGGAAACACCATATATTTT
CASSFFRETGVGNTIYF
>TRBV6-5|NA|NA|TRBJ2-3
TGTGCCAGCACACCCTCCGGCACAGATACGCAGTATTTT
CASTPSGTDTQYF
>TRBV5-1|few|NA|TRBJ2-3
TGCGCCAGCAGCTTGGCGCCCCCAGGGCGTCCAGATACGCAGTATTTT
CASSLAPPGRPDTQYF
>TRBV5-1|NA|TRBD1|TRBJ1-6
TGCGCCAGCAGCTTGGGCGGGACAGGGCCTTCACCCCTCCACTTT
CASSLGGTGPSPLHF
>TRBV19|NA|NA|TRBJ1-5
TGTGCCAGTAGGGGGGGTGTGAGTTACCTCAATCAGCCCCAGCATTTT
CASRGGVSYLNQPQHF
>TRBV6-5|NA|TRBD2|TRBJ2-4
TGTGCCAGCAGCTCCGGGACTAGCTCTCCCATTCAGTACTTC
CASSSGTSSPIQYF
>TRBV27|few|NA|TRBJ1-3
TGTGCCAGCAGTCCCCTCGGGCGGGGATCCTCTGGAAACACCATATATTTT
CASSPLGRGSSGNTIYF
>TRBV18|NA|NA|TRBJ2-2
TGTGCCAGCTCACCATCTCCAGGGAATTTAGCCGGGGAGCTGTTTTTT
CASSPSPGNLAGELFF
>TRBV7-6|NA|NA|TRBJ1-3
TGTGCCAGCAGCTTAGGGGCGGGGTTCTCAGGAAACACCATATATTTT
CASSLGAGFSGNTIYF
>TRBV30|NA|NA|TRBJ1-5
TGTGCCTGGAGTTCGGGCAGGGGCAATCAGCCCCAGCATTTT
CAWSSGRGNQPQHF
>TRBV4-1|NA|NA|TRBJ1-1
TGCGCCAGCAGCCGCGCAAGTGGTGGGTACACTGAAGCTTTCTTT
CASSRASGGYTEAFF
>TRBV4-1|few|NA|TRBJ2-7
TGCGCCAGCAGCCAGTTCGGGACCAGCAGTCCGTACTTC
CASSQFGTSSPYF
>TRBV10-3|NA|TRBD1|TRBJ1-2
TGTGCCATCAGTGACCAGGGGGCGAGTGGAGGCTACACCTTC
CAISDQGASGGYTF
>TRBV27|NA|NA|TRBJ1-6
TGTGCCAGCAGTTTATTCCCGAGCTCCTATAATTCACCCCTCCACTTT
CASSLFPSSYNSPLHF
>TRBV14|NA|NA|TRBJ1-4
TGTGCCAGCAGCGCCGGGACAAATAGGGCGTCTAATGAAAAACTGTTTTTT
CASSAGTNRASNEKLFF
>TRBV7-9|NA|TRBD1|TRBJ1-4
TGTGCCAGCAGCTTAGGTTCCCTGGCAGGGGGTAATGAAAAACTGTTTTTT
CASSLGSLAGGNEKLFF
>TRBV11-3|NA|NA|TRBJ2-1
TGTGCCAGCAGCGGGCTGAGCTCCTACAATGAGCAGTTCTTC
CASSGLSSYNEQFF
>TRBV28|NA|TRBD1|TRBJ1-5
TGTGCCAGCACCCCAACGGGACAGGGGGCCGATCAGCCCCAGCATTTT
CASTPTGQGADQPQHF
>TRBV6-4|NA|TRBD1|TRBJ2-5
TGTGCCAGCAGTCCTACAGGGGGCGCGGAGACCCAGTACTTC
CASSPTGGAETQYF
>TRBV7-9|NA|NA|TRBJ2-5
TGTGCCAGCAGCTTAAGGCTAGCGCTCAACCAAGAGACCCAGTACTTC
CASSLRLALNQETQYF
>TRBV28|NA|TRBD1|TRBJ1-1
TGTGCCAGCAGGGGACGGGGACAGGGAGTCTCTGAAGCTTTCTTT
CASRGRGQGVSEAFF
>TRBV5-8|NA|NA|TRBJ1-1
TGTGCCAGCAGCCCGGACGACAGAGACACTGAAGCTTTCTTT
CASSPDDRDTEAFF
>TRBV6-2/TRBV6-3|NA|NA|TRBJ1-1
TGTGCCAGCAGTTCCACCCCCAGGGGATGGACTGAAGCTTTCTTT
CASSSTPRGWTEAFF
>TRBV10-3|NA|TRBD1|TRBJ2-5
TGTGCCATCAGCCAGGGGGTGGGAGAGACCCAGTACTTC
CAISQGVGETQYF
>TRBV28|NA|NA|TRBJ1-2
TGTGCCATCAGGGCGACAGATCTAAACTATGGCTACACCTTC
CAIRATDLNYGYTF
>TRBV10-2|NA|TRBD2|TRBJ2-5
TGCGCCAGCAGTGAGTCGCGGGGACTAGCGGTGAACCAAGAGACCCAGTACTTC
CASSESRGLAVNQETQYF
>TRBV2|few|NA|TRBJ2-7
TGTGCCAGCAGTGGTGCGGGGACCAGCTCCTACGAGCAGTACTTC
CASSGAGTSSYEQYF
>TRBV19|NA|NA|TRBJ2-1
TGTGCCAGTAGTACCGGGCCTGGGCCATACAATGAGCAGTTCTTC
CASSTGPGPYNEQFF
>TRBV19|NA|NA|TRBJ2-7
TGTGCCAGTAGTATGAGGGACGGATCCTACGAGCAGTACTTC
CASSMRDGSYEQYF
>TRBV4-2|NA|TRBD1|TRBJ2-5
TGTGCCAGCAGCCGCCAAGGGACAGGGACAGAGACCCAGTACTTC
CASSRQGTGTETQYF
>TRBV3-1/TRBV3-2|NA|TRBD2|TRBJ2-7
TGTGCCAGCAGCCAAGGGGTTCGGACTAGCGGTCCTCCTAGGGTGTACTTC
CASSQGVRTSGPPRVYF
>TRBV28|NA|NA|TRBJ1-2
TGTGCCAGCAGTTTATTTACGGGGGGGAGGGGAGGCTACACCTTC
CASSLFTGGRGGYTF
>TRBV7-6|NA|NA|TRBJ2-3
TGTGCCAGCAGCCCATTCGAAGGGACCCCCGATACGCAGTATTTT
CASSPFEGTPDTQYF
>TRBV18|NA|NA|TRBJ1-1
TGTGCCAGCTCCCCCCAGCGTATGAACACTGAAGCTTTCTTT
CASSPQRMNTEAFF
>TRBV4-2|NA|NA|TRBJ1-1
TGTGCCAGCAGCCCCTTTGGCCGGGACGCTGAAGCTTTCTTT
CASSPFGRDAEAFF
>TRBV7-2|NA|NA|TRBJ1-1
TGTGCCAGCAGCTCGGGACCGGTGAACACTGAAGCTTTCTTT
CASSSGPVNTEAFF
>TRBV19|NA|NA|TRBJ1-3
TGTGCCAGTAGTATGGGGAGAGGAAACACCATATATTTT
CASSMGRGNTIYF
>TRBV7-9|NA|NA|TRBJ1-4
TGTGCCAGCAGCCCCGGGCTGTATAATGAAAAACTGTTTTTT
CASSPGLYNEKLFF
>TRBV2|NA|NA|TRBJ1-1
TGTGCCAGTTGGCAGAGCCGGGTGATGAACACTGAAGCTTTCTTT
CASWQSRVMNTEAFF
>TRBV7-8|NA|NA|TRBJ1-5
TGTGCCAGCAGCTTAGTATTTGGCAAAGAGCCCCAGCATTTT
CASSLVFGKEPQHF
>TRBV3-1/TRBV3-2|NA|NA|TRBJ1-2
TGTGCCAGCAGCCAACCCCGCCCGGGGGGTGGCTACACCTTC
CASSQPRPGGGYTF
>TRBV10-3|NA|NA|TRBJ2-5
TGTGCCATCAGTGAATCGGGTTTGGAGACCCAGTACTTC
CAISESGLETQYF
>TRBV28|NA|NA|TRBJ1-2
TGTGCCAGCAGTTGGGGGGGTAGCTATGGCTACACCTTC
CASSWGGSYGYTF